A single sample is the source of the 30 T cell receptor beta chains below, sequenced in a study of shared clonotypes between healthy human individuals. Sequenced by immunoSEQ multiplex PCR; TCRdb stores in-frame clones only, minus some. The sample contains millions of clones, about 93% of which appear only once. Selected positively for CCR7 and CD45RO-negative, naive CD8 cells excluded terminally differentiated effector memory CD45RA+ cells. The sample taken for sequencing was naive CD8+ T cells from PBMCs. These receptors originate from a man younger than 30 in good health. Some clones in this sample may be carry-over from other donors' samples.

This rearrangement joins TRBV6-5 to TRBJ2-5; a weak D match, TRBD2 (5 bases). Germline CDR1 and CDR2: MNHEY and SVGAGI. The V end lost 6 bases, the J end lost 4 bases, and 12 bases lay between the germline ends. The CDR3 is 13 residues long. The CDR3 coding sequence is TGTGCCAGCAGCGTTATTCGGGGAGAGACCCAGTACTTC. This codes for CASSVIRGETQYF.

The chain carries TRBV11-3 and TRBJ2-2, with unresolved D. CDR3 size: 12 residues. CDR1 and CDR2 from the germline V gene are SGHNT and YENEEA. The V end lost 5 bases, the J end lost 8 bases, and 9 bases lay between the germline ends. The CDR3 bases are TGTGCCAGCAGCCTTCTTATGGGGGAGCTGTTTTTT. This translates into CASSLLMGELFF.

About this clone itself: Germline is not matched at one junction end, which may reflect a read error. This chain links TRBV4-1 with TRBJ2-1; no definite D call. CDR3 length: 16 amino acids. CDR1 is MGHRA and CDR2 is YSYEKL in the germline V gene. In nucleotides, the CDR3 is TGCGCCAGCAGCAAAGAGAGGACCCGCTCCTACAATGAGCAGTTCTTC. Its translation is CASSKERTRSYNEQFF.

V usage is TRBV7-9 and J usage is TRBJ2-1, with TRBD2 matching over 7 bases. Unmatched junction bases numbered 13, after V lost 5 bases and J lost 0 bases. Germline V gives CDR1 SEHNR, CDR2 FQNEAQ (reference sequence). This CDR3 is built from 18 residues. CDR3 DNA sequence: TGTGCCAGCAGCCAGCCGGGACTAACCGATGGCTCCTACAATGAGCAGTTCTTC. It is translated as CASSQPGLTDGSYNEQFF.

V is TRBV11-3 and J is TRBJ2-2; 12 bases are a match to TRBD1. Unmatched junction bases numbered 8, after V lost 1 base and J lost 5 bases. Germline V CDR1 and CDR2: SGHNT, YENEEA. This CDR3 comprises 18 residues. The DNA for the CDR3 is TGTGCCAGCAGCTTAGGCGGGGGACAGGGGGCAAGAACCGGGGAGCTGTTTTTT. As protein: CASSLGGGQGARTGELFF.

The chain links TRBV5-1 to TRBJ2-7; D is perhaps TRBD2 (6 bases). The CDR3 spans 16 residues. Trimming took 0 bases from V and 0 from J, leaving 13 bases between them. Germline CDR1 is SGHRS and CDR2 is YFSETQ. The CDR3 DNA sequence: TGCGCCAGCAGCTTGGGGAGGGGAGGACGCTCCTACGAGCAGTACTTC. Translated, it gives CASSLGRGGRSYEQYF.

The chain recombines TRBV27 with TRBJ2-7; 7 bases map to TRBD1. The CDR3 contains 16 residues. V lost 7 bases to trimming and J lost 6 bases; unmatched junction nucleotides: 18. Germline loops: CDR1 MNHEY, CDR2 SMNVEV (reference sequence). The CDR3 reads CASTYRGLVEVTEQYF. CDR3 bases: TGTGCCAGCACCTATAGGGGGCTAGTTGAGGTTACCGAGCAGTACTTC.

The V call is TRBV4-1, the J call TRBJ2-2, with unresolved D. V lost 4 bases, J lost 6 bases, and 15 bases lay in between. The CDR3 has 15 residues. CDR1 is MGHRA and CDR2 is YSYEKL in the germline V gene. CDR3 sequence reads: CASSLRHMSSGELFF. Here the CDR3 DNA reads TGCGCCAGCAGCCTGAGACATATGAGTTCCGGGGAGCTGTTTTTT.

V is TRBV5-1 and J is TRBJ2-1, with 12 bases lining up with TRBD2. Germline trimming cut 5 bases from V and 7 bases from J; bases unmatched to any gene: 4. CDR3 length equals 14 residues. From germline, CDR1 is SGHRS and CDR2 YFSETQ. The CDR3 is CASRLAGGRNEQFF. CDR3 nucleotides: TGCGCCAGCAGACTAGCGGGAGGTCGGAATGAGCAGTTCTTC.

As for this clone: In the same sample, other DNA sequences code for this CDR3. V usage is TRBV27 and J usage is TRBJ1-2; D gene unclear. This CDR3 region has 13 residues. Trimming removed 2 bases from V and 4 bases from J, with 8 bases in between. The germline gives CDR1 MNHEY, CDR2 SMNVEV (reference sequence). CDR3 loop: CASSLGRTYGYTF. DNA for the CDR3: TGTGCCAGCAGTTTAGGGCGGACCTATGGCTACACCTTC.

The chain has TRBV7-9 and TRBJ2-3; 10 bases are a match to TRBD2. V lost 5 bases, J lost 0 bases, and 8 bases stayed unmatched. This CDR3 is built from 17 residues. Germline CDR1 and CDR2: SEHNR and FQNEAQ (reference sequence). The CDR3 DNA follows: TGTGCCAGCAGCACTCTCCGTAGCGGGAGGAGCACAGATACGCAGTATTTT. It specifies CASSTLRSGRSTDTQYF. Complete variable domain (other parts from reference TRBV7-9 and TRBJ2-3): DTGVSQNPRHKITKRGQNVTFRCDPISEHNRLYWYRQTLGQGPEFLTYFQNEAQLEKSRLLSDRFSAERPKGSFSTLEIQRTEQGDSAMYLCASSTLRSGRSTDTQYFGPGTRLTVL.

The chain has TRBV15 and TRBJ2-5; D uncertain. The germline gives CDR1 LNHNV, CDR2 YYDKDF (reference sequence). V lost 1 base to trimming and J lost 0 bases, with 21 bases between them. CDR3 length: 19 residues. This chain's CDR3 is CATSRVPRLNLLYQETQYF. In DNA form, the CDR3 reads TGTGCCACCAGCAGAGTTCCCCGTCTCAACCTCTTGTACCAAGAGACCCAGTACTTC.

The chain links TRBV7-8 to TRBJ2-1; D may be TRBD1 or TRBD2 (5 bases each). The CDR3 totals 12 residues. V lost 4 bases to trimming and J lost 10 bases, with 11 bases between them. The V gene's germline CDR1 is SGHVS and CDR2 FQNEAQ. The CDR3 DNA follows: TGTGCCAGCAGCTCAGACGGGGCGGAGCAGTTCTTC. Its protein is CASSSDGAEQFF.

This clone came up once. The genes are TRBV11-2 and TRBJ2-4; D not resolved. Trimming took off 5 bases at V and 0 bases at J, with 14 bases between the two ends. Germline V gene data show CDR1 as SGHAT and CDR2 as FQNNGV. The CDR3 has 16 residues. As DNA, the CDR3 is TGTGCCAGCAGCCCTCCCAGATCTCTAGCCAAAAACATTCAGTACTTC. This sequence encodes CASSPPRSLAKNIQYF.

The chain links TRBV27 to TRBJ2-1; weak D call: TRBD2 (6 bases). Germline V gene lookup returns CDR1 MNHEY and CDR2 SMNVEV (reference sequence). Trimming removed 7 bases from V and 3 bases from J, with 16 bases in between. The CDR3 loop spans 15 amino acids. CDR3 coding DNA: TGTGCCAGCATTAATATAGCGGTTAACTACAATGAGCAGTTCTTC. Amino acids: CASINIAVNYNEQFF.

This chain uses TRBV19 with TRBJ1-3; 7 positions match TRBD1. This CDR3 spans 15 amino acids. Germline assignment: CDR1 LNHDA and CDR2 SQIVND (reference sequence). The junction had 6 bases not matched to a gene; V was cut back by 7 bases and J by 0 bases. CDR3 sequence (DNA): TGTGCCAGTAAGGACAGGAAGAGCTCTGGAAACACCATATATTTT. Its translation is CASKDRKSSGNTIYF. The full variable domain, its missing parts supplied by reference TRBV19 and TRBJ1-3, is DGGITQSPKYLFRKEGQNVTLSCEQNLNHDAMYWYRQDPGQGLRLIYYSQIVNDFQKGDIAEGYSVSREKKESFPLTVTSAQKNPTAFYLCASKDRKSSGNTIYFGEGSWLTVV.

In DNA, the CDR3 is TGCGCCAGCAGCCCGGGGACTAGCGGGAGCCTTAAAGAGACCCAGTACTTC. The encoded protein is CASSPGTSGSLKETQYF. The gene calls are TRBV4-3 and TRBJ2-5; 14 bases agree with TRBD2. This CDR3 has 17 residues. CDR1 and CDR2 from the germline V gene are LGHNA and YSLEER. With 4 bases clipped from V and 3 bases from J, the junction kept 7 bases outside the gene matches.

The J gene is TRBJ2-7, the V gene TRBV6-1; the D gene could be TRBD1 or TRBD2 (6 bases each). The CDR3 spans 11 residues. Looked up from germline, CDR1 is MNHNS and CDR2 is SASEGT. This CDR3 reads CATGGGYEQYF. As DNA, the CDR3 is TGTGCAACCGGGGGCGGCTACGAGCAGTACTTC.

The chain is built from TRBV27 and TRBJ1-2; 9 positions match TRBD1. The trim removed 9 bases at V and 3 bases at J, leaving 5 bases unmatched. The germline V gene encodes CDR1 MNHEY and CDR2 SMNVEV (reference sequence). The CDR3 is 13 residues long. This CDR3 is CASTGGADYGYTF. The CDR3 DNA is TGTGCCAGTACAGGGGGCGCCGACTATGGCTACACCTTC.

V gene TRBV6-6 combines with J gene TRBJ2-1; D unclear. Germline lookup yields CDR1 MNHNY and CDR2 SVGAGI (reference sequence). CDR3 length: 15 amino acids. Trimming stripped 7 bases from V and 5 bases from J, with 18 bases between. In DNA form, the CDR3 reads TGTGCCAGCACCCCCCGCTATCCCCACGACAATGAGCAGTTCTTC. It specifies CASTPRYPHDNEQFF.

J is TRBJ2-3 and V is TRBV27; the match to TRBD2 covers 16 bases. There are 16 residues in the CDR3. The germline V gene encodes CDR1 MNHEY and CDR2 SMNVEV (reference sequence). V shed 6 bases and J 1 base; nucleotides not matched to a gene: 1. The DNA of the CDR3 is TGTGCCAGCAGGGGACTAGCGGGAGGGCGCACAGATACGCAGTATTTT. Translating it yields CASRGLAGGRTDTQYF.

This rearrangement joins TRBV6-1 to TRBJ1-2; D unresolved. The V end was cut by 3 bases, the J end by 4 bases, with 18 bases between. Germline assignment: CDR1 MNHNS and CDR2 SASEGT. CDR3 length: 16 amino acids. The CDR3 reads CASSENGIRKFYGYTF. In nucleotides, the CDR3 is TGTGCCAGCAGTGAGAACGGTATACGAAAATTCTATGGCTACACCTTC.

The chain combines TRBV5-6 with TRBJ2-7, with a possible D match to TRBD2 (6 bases). The CDR3 is 12 amino acids. Trimming stripped 4 bases from V and 5 bases from J, with 10 bases between. Germline values: CDR1 SGHDT, CDR2 YYEEEE. The CDR3 protein is CASSAGRNEQYF. In DNA form, the CDR3 reads TGTGCCAGCAGCGCGGGGAGAAACGAGCAGTACTTC.

The rearrangement links TRBV6-1 to TRBJ1-3, with D perhaps matching TRBD1 (6 bases). The CDR3 consists of 16 residues. The ends were cut back, 2 bases at V and 4 bases at J, with 15 bases in the middle. From germline, CDR1 is MNHNS and CDR2 SASEGT. The CDR3 loop reads CASSEIQTGSGNTIYF. The CDR3 nucleotides read TGTGCCAGCAGTGAAATTCAGACAGGATCCGGAAACACCATATATTTT.

The V call is TRBV7-3, the J call TRBJ2-1, with 8 bases lining up with TRBD2. This CDR3 region has 15 residues. CDR1 is SGHTA, CDR2 FQGTGA, per germline. The junction had 5 bases not matched to a gene; V was cut back by 4 bases and J by 3 bases. Written as DNA, the CDR3 is TGTGCCAGCAGCTACCCAGGGACTAGCTACAATGAGCAGTTCTTC. It codes for CASSYPGTSYNEQFF.

Remarks on this clone: The sample contains more than one DNA sequence encoding this CDR3. The chain employs TRBV5-1 and TRBJ2-7; no clear D gene. V lost 1 base and J 0 bases, leaving 5 bases between the germline ends. The CDR3 loop spans 13 amino acids. In germline, CDR1 is SGHRS, CDR2 YFSETQ. The CDR3 DNA reads as TGCGCCAGCAGCTTGAGGAGCTCCTACGAGCAGTACTTC. It specifies CASSLRSSYEQYF. The variable domain in full, completed from reference TRBV5-1 and TRBJ2-7, reads KAGVTQTPRYLIKTRGQQVTLSCSPISGHRSVSWYQQTPGQGLQFLFEYFSETQRNKGNFPGRFSGRQFSNSRSEMNVSTLELGDSALYLCASSLRSSYEQYFGPGTRLTVT.

The chain joins TRBV5-8 to TRBJ2-7, with a weak D call TRBD1 (6 bases). The CDR3 has 14 amino acids. In germline, CDR1 is SGHTS, CDR2 YDEGEE. Trimming pared 6 bases from V and 3 bases from J, leaving 16 bases between. CDR3 in DNA: TGTGCCAGCACCTGGCGTGGGGGACACTACGAGCAGTACTTC. Translating gives CASTWRGGHYEQYF. Filled out from reference TRBV5-8 and TRBJ2-7, the complete variable domain reads EAGVTQSPTHLIKTRGQQATLRCSPISGHTSVYWYQQALGLGLQFLLWYDEGEERNRGNFPPRFSGRQFPNYSSELNVNALELEDSALYLCASTWRGGHYEQYFGPGTRLTVT.

The gene calls are TRBV6-6 and TRBJ2-2; TRBD1 might be the D (6 bases). V was shortened by 6 bases and J by 7 bases, with 15 bases between the two germline ends. From germline, CDR1 is MNHNY and CDR2 SVGAGI (reference sequence). This CDR3 spans 14 amino acids. Here the CDR3 DNA reads TGTGCCAGCAGGTACACAGGGTACGGCGGGGAGCTGTTTTTT. This translates into CASRYTGYGGELFF.

The chain has TRBV23-1 and TRBJ2-7; 10 nucleotides agree with TRBD1. TRBV23-1 counts as an open reading frame of uncertain function. The CDR3 is made up of 17 amino acids. After removal of 0 bases from V and 2 bases from J, the junction contained 7 bases not matched to a gene. Here the CDR3 DNA reads TGCGCCAGCAGTCAATCTTGCTCCGGGACAGGGGCCTACGAGCAGTACTTC. Its protein product is CASSQSCSGTGAYEQYF.

Comments on this clone: This CDR3 is also generated by other DNA sequences in the sample. The CDR3 DNA sequence: TGTGCCAGCAGTTTGGTAAACACCGGGGAGCTGTTTTTT. It encodes CASSLVNTGELFF. The J gene is TRBJ2-2, the V gene TRBV28; D gene unclear. The germline V gene encodes CDR1 MDHEN and CDR2 SYDVKM. This CDR3 has 13 residues. V shed 3 bases and J shed 2 bases, with 4 bases lying between them.